The next 24 T cell receptor beta chains were all read from a single sample in a study of T cell responses to AZD1222 COVID-19 vaccine. Assay used: immunoSEQ multiplex PCR; TCRdb lists only in-frame clones, some missing. The sample contains 200,000 to 250,000 clones, approximately 94% of which appear only once. Sequences were derived from peripheral blood, sampled on day 0 of MenACWY control vaccination. These receptors originate from an adult in good health.

The chain links TRBV7-3 to TRBJ2-1, with D perhaps matching TRBD2 (7 bases). The germline V and J ends were trimmed by 6 bases and 2 bases, with 17 bases remaining between them. The CDR3 extends over 16 amino acids. In germline, CDR1 is SGHTA, CDR2 FQGTGA. The CDR3 loop reads CASRISSGGPYNEQFF. DNA for the CDR3: TGTGCCAGCAGAATATCATCGGGGGGCCCCTACAATGAGCAGTTCTTC. The entire variable domain, with the rest obtained from reference TRBV7-3 and TRBJ2-1, is as follows: GAGVSQTPSNKVTEKGKYVELRCDPISGHTALYWYRQSLGQGPEFLIYFQGTGAADDSGLPNDRFFAVRPEGSVSTLKIQRTERGDSAVYLCASRISSGGPYNEQFFGPGTRLTVL.

V gene TRBV9 combines with J gene TRBJ2-5; 10 bases align to TRBD2. Germline-derived CDR1 and CDR2 are SGDLS and YYNGEE. CDR3 length: 16 residues. V trimming: 0 bases; J trimming: 5 bases; junction bases outside the gene matches: 7. This CDR3 is CASSVEASGGGETQYF. The DNA of the CDR3 is TGTGCCAGCAGCGTAGAGGCTAGCGGGGGCGGGGAGACCCAGTACTTC.

In this sample, this clone turned up a few times. The chain recombines TRBV7-9 with TRBJ2-5; D gene uncertain. Germline values: CDR1 SEHNR, CDR2 FQNEAQ (reference sequence). The CDR3 is 13 residues long. The V gene lost 2 bases and the J gene lost 3 bases, with 7 bases spanning the gap. The CDR3 reads CASSLLTEETQYF. Here the CDR3 DNA reads TGTGCCAGCAGCTTATTAACAGAAGAGACCCAGTACTTC. The full variable domain, completed using reference TRBV7-9 and TRBJ2-5, is DTGVSQNPRHKITKRGQNVTFRCDPISEHNRLYWYRQTLGQGPEFLTYFQNEAQLEKSRLLSDRFSAERPKGSFSTLEIQRTEQGDSAMYLCASSLLTEETQYFGPGTRLLVL.

This sequence joins TRBV5-1 and TRBJ1-1; 7 nucleotides match TRBD1. The CDR3 is 16 residues long. V trimming: 7 bases; J trimming: 4 bases; junction bases outside the gene matches: 16. Germline CDR1 SGHRS, CDR2 YFSETQ. Here the CDR3 reads CASSPPGQARGTEAFF. The CDR3 region has the DNA TGCGCCAGCTCCCCCCCTGGACAGGCCCGAGGCACTGAAGCTTTCTTT.

This clone was recorded only once. The J gene is TRBJ2-2, the V gene TRBV11-3, with a tentative D call TRBD2 (5 bases). CDR3 length equals 18 residues. V was pared by 5 bases and J by 5 bases, with 24 bases between. The V gene's germline CDR1 is SGHNT and CDR2 YENEEA. DNA for the CDR3: TGTGCCAGCAGCCCCATGGCACAGCTCCAGAGGAGGACCGGGGAGCTGTTTTTT. Residues: CASSPMAQLQRRTGELFF.

This chain links TRBV30 with TRBJ1-2, with D maybe TRBD1 (6 bases). V shed 2 bases and J shed 3 bases, with 16 bases lying between them. Germline lookup yields CDR1 GTSNPN and CDR2 SVGIG (reference sequence). This CDR3 region has 15 residues. DNA of the CDR3: TGTGCCTGGAGTATGGGACAACTTACCTACTATGGCTACACCTTC. Its protein product is CAWSMGQLTYYGYTF.

The V call is TRBV19, the J call TRBJ1-1; D gene uncertain. The CDR3 loop spans 12 amino acids. CDR1 is LNHDA, CDR2 SQIVND, per germline (reference sequence). V was trimmed by 6 bases and J by 4 bases, leaving 9 bases between them. DNA of the CDR3: TGTGCCAGTAGCCCCCGGGCCACTGAAGCTTTCTTT. It is translated as CASSPRATEAFF.

The rearrangement uses TRBV7-8 and TRBJ2-7; the D gene is possibly TRBD2 (6 bases). V lost 4 bases, J lost 3 bases, and 10 bases lay in between. The CDR3 length is 13 residues. CDR1 is SGHVS and CDR2 is FQNEAQ in the germline V gene. CDR3 sequence (DNA): TGTGCCAGCAGCTCCGGGACTCTCTACGAGCAGTACTTC. Translating it yields CASSSGTLYEQYF.

The chain employs TRBV24-1 and TRBJ2-3; 7 bases agree with TRBD1. J gave up 0 bases and V 3 bases, and 2 bases lay outside the gene matches. Germline V lookup: CDR1 KGHDR, CDR2 SFDVKD. CDR3 length: 15 amino acids. The CDR3 region has the DNA TGTGCCACCAGTGATCCGGGACAGAGCACAGATACGCAGTATTTT. It translates to CATSDPGQSTDTQYF.

This chain links TRBV7-2 with TRBJ1-2, with 9 nucleotides matching TRBD1. The ends lost 5 bases at V and 4 bases at J; junction bases unmatched: 8. This CDR3 has 15 residues. The V gene's germline CDR1 is SGHTA and CDR2 FQGNSA. The CDR3 DNA is TGTGCCAGCAGCCTACAGGGGGCGCGGAGCTATGGCTACACCTTC. Translating it yields CASSLQGARSYGYTF. The full variable domain, with the rest looked up from reference TRBV7-2 and TRBJ1-2, is GAGVSQSPSNKVTEKGKDVELRCDPISGHTALYWYRQSLGQGLEFLIYFQGNSAPDKSGLPSDRFSAERTGGSVSTLTIQRTQQEDSAVYLCASSLQGARSYGYTFGSGTRLTVV.

V usage is TRBV5-4 and J usage is TRBJ1-1, with TRBD1 as a possible D gene (5 bases). The CDR3 totals 15 residues. V lost 0 bases, J lost 3 bases, and 12 bases lay in between. Per germline, CDR1 SGHNT and CDR2 YYREEE (reference sequence). CDR3 residues: CASSLGQAGYTEAFF. Written as DNA, the CDR3 is TGTGCCAGCAGCTTGGGCCAGGCAGGGTACACTGAAGCTTTCTTT. Combining the CDR3 with reference TRBV5-4 and TRBJ1-1 gives the whole variable domain ETGVTQSPTHLIKTRGQQVTLRCSSQSGHNTVSWYQQALGQGPQFIFQYYREEENGRGNFPPRFSGLQFPNYSSELNVNALELDDSALYLCASSLGQAGYTEAFFGQGTRLTVV.

This chain uses TRBV6-2 or TRBV6-3 with TRBJ2-1; the D is unclear. Germline values: CDR1 MNHEY, CDR2 SVGEGT. This CDR3 comprises 11 residues. V lost 3 bases and J 8 bases, leaving 5 bases between the germline ends. This chain's CDR3 is CASSYHHEQFF. CDR3 in DNA: TGTGCCAGCAGTTATCACCATGAGCAGTTCTTC.

Points on this clone: At one boundary the junction diverges from the germline segment, which might be a read error. J is TRBJ1-2 and V is TRBV28, with D perhaps TRBD1 (6 bases). The CDR3 spans 12 residues. Germline loops: CDR1 MDHEN, CDR2 SYDVKM. CDR3 nucleotides: TGTGCCAGCAGTTTAACGGGGGCAGGCTCCACCTTC. Encoded protein: CASSLTGAGSTF.

This clone occurred a few times. This chain uses TRBV19 with TRBJ1-2; 7 nucleotides line up with TRBD1. Germline assignment: CDR1 LNHDA and CDR2 SQIVND (reference sequence). The CDR3 sequence is 16 residues long. The J segment lost 9 bases and the V segment lost 4 bases, leaving 17 bases of the junction unmatched. CDR3 sequence (DNA): TGTGCCAGTAGTAACACATACACAGTACAGGGGAGTCGCTACACCTTC. Translation: CASSNTYTVQGSRYTF.

This rearrangement joins TRBV6-5 to TRBJ2-7, with 8 nucleotides matching TRBD2. The CDR3 has 14 amino acids. Trimming took 6 bases from V and 2 from J; bases not matched to a gene: 6. Germline CDR1 is MNHEY and CDR2 is SVGAGI. CDR3: CASRTRGETYEQYF. As DNA, the CDR3 is TGTGCCAGCAGGACGCGGGGGGAGACCTACGAGCAGTACTTC.

The chain couples TRBV7-8 to TRBJ2-3, with TRBD2 identical over 13 bases. The trim removed 4 bases at V and 1 base at J, leaving 2 bases unmatched. The CDR3 loop spans 16 amino acids. The germline CDR1 and CDR2 sequences are SGHVS and FQNEAQ. CDR3 loop: CASSWTSGGGTDTQYF. In DNA, the CDR3 is TGTGCCAGCAGCTGGACTAGCGGGGGTGGCACAGATACGCAGTATTTT.

V gene TRBV11-2 combines with J gene TRBJ1-1, with 7 nucleotides matching TRBD1. Losses at the gene ends were 4 bases for V and 6 bases for J; bases not matched to a gene: 8. Germline-derived CDR1 and CDR2 are SGHAT and FQNNGV. This CDR3 comprises 14 residues. CDR3 nucleotide sequence: TGTGCCAGCAGCTCCCTTAGAGGGGGCGCTGAAGCTTTCTTT. Translating it yields CASSSLRGGAEAFF.

The chain joins TRBV18 to TRBJ1-1; tentatively, D is TRBD1 (5 bases). The V end was cut by 9 bases, the J end by 1 base, with 15 bases between. CDR3 length: 14 amino acids. CDR1 is KGHSH and CDR2 is LQKENI in the germline V gene. The CDR3 here is CASGPRAENTEAFF. DNA for the CDR3: TGTGCCAGTGGCCCCAGGGCGGAGAACACTGAAGCTTTCTTT.

The rearrangement joins TRBV5-4 to TRBJ1-3; the match to TRBD1 covers 9 bases. The CDR3 is 14 residues long. CDR1 and CDR2 (germline): SGHNT, YYREEE (reference sequence). Trimming at V came to 6 bases and at J to 1 base, leaving 2 bases not matched to a gene. The CDR3 here is CASTGQGSGNTIYF. The DNA of the CDR3 is TGTGCCAGCACTGGACAGGGGTCTGGAAACACCATATATTTT.

This clone was seen a single time. The CDR3: CASSPSAETQYF. CDR3 nucleotides: TGTGCCAGCTCTCCTAGTGCAGAGACCCAGTACTTC. The chain uses TRBV12-3 or TRBV12-4 and TRBJ2-5; no clear D gene. Deletions cut 8 bases from V and 4 bases from J, with 11 bases between. CDR3 length: 12 residues.

The rearrangement uses TRBV6-2 or TRBV6-3 and TRBJ1-1, with 7 bases matching TRBD1. From germline, CDR1 is MNHEY and CDR2 SVGEGT. Trimming cost V 6 bases and J 2 bases; bases outside gene matches: 12. The CDR3 loop spans 16 amino acids. The CDR3, as DNA: TGTGCCAGCAGCACAGGGGCCGCATCCTCTAACACTGAAGCTTTCTTT. This encodes CASSTGAASSNTEAFF.

This sequence joins TRBV5-1 and TRBJ2-7; D remains ambiguous. Germline V gene sequence: CDR1 SGHRS, CDR2 YFSETQ. Deletions cut 2 bases from V and 4 bases from J, with 13 bases between. The CDR3 extends over 14 amino acids. This chain's CDR3 is CASSFPELPYEQYF. The CDR3 DNA follows: TGCGCCAGCAGCTTCCCCGAATTGCCGTACGAGCAGTACTTC. The full variable domain, completed using reference TRBV5-1 and TRBJ2-7, is KAGVTQTPRYLIKTRGQQVTLSCSPISGHRSVSWYQQTPGQGLQFLFEYFSETQRNKGNFPGRFSGRQFSNSRSEMNVSTLELGDSALYLCASSFPELPYEQYFGPGTRLTVT.

The V call is TRBV10-1, the J call TRBJ1-2; D remains unclear. The V gene's germline CDR1 is WNHNN and CDR2 SYGVQD (reference sequence). The CDR3 has 13 residues. Between the trimmed V and J ends, which lost 3 bases and 10 bases, there was a span of 15 bases. CDR3 amino acids: CASSESGRLAYTF. CDR3 nucleotide sequence: TGCGCCAGCAGTGAATCGGGAAGATTGGCCTACACCTTC.

This chain links TRBV27 with TRBJ2-1, with D perhaps being TRBD1 or TRBD2 (7 bases each). V was shortened by 11 bases and J by 0 bases, with 14 bases between the two germline ends. Germline V gene lookup returns CDR1 MNHEY and CDR2 SMNVEV (reference sequence). This CDR3 has 14 residues. The CDR3 sequence is CAPRGGNSYNEQFF. Here the CDR3 DNA reads TGTGCCCCCAGGGGGGGGAACTCCTACAATGAGCAGTTCTTC.